A single sample gave rise to the 18 T cell receptor beta chains below, sequenced in a study of blood T cell repertoires in COVID-19. TCRdb keeps only in-frame clones here, not all; method: immunoSEQ multiplex PCR. The sample has fewer than 200,000 clones; approximately 80% are singletons. The sample consisted of peripheral blood. These receptors were collected from a human donor in a cohort sampled during active COVID-19.

The chain joins TRBV5-1 to TRBJ2-1, with 9 bases identical to TRBD2. Germline values: CDR1 SGHRS, CDR2 YFSETQ. The CDR3 runs 15 residues. V was clipped by 0 bases and J by 4 bases; unmatched bases: 2. The CDR3 DNA sequence: TGCGCCAGCAGCTTGGGACTAGCGGCGTACAATGAGCAGTTCTTC. It specifies CASSLGLAAYNEQFF.

The chain links TRBV3-1 (or the pseudogene TRBV3-2) to TRBJ2-3, with TRBD2 matching over 10 bases. V lost 2 bases to trimming and J lost 5 bases; unmatched junction nucleotides: 7. Germline V CDR1 and CDR2: LGHDT, YNNKEL (reference sequence). The CDR3 spans 16 residues. The CDR3, as DNA: TGTGCCAGCAGCCAATTCTCTTTAGCGGGGGGAGATACGCAGTATTTT. It translates to CASSQFSLAGGDTQYF.

The chain employs TRBV6-5 and TRBJ1-1; 10 bases fit TRBD1. With V trimmed by 0 bases and J by 6 bases, 7 bases remained unmatched. Germline V gene lookup returns CDR1 MNHEY and CDR2 SVGAGI. This CDR3 region has 16 residues. CDR3 DNA sequence: TGTGCCAGCAGTTACTCGACTGCGGGACAGGGGTCTGAAGCTTTCTTT. Its translation: CASSYSTAGQGSEAFF.

The chain links TRBV2 to TRBJ2-7; TRBD1 might be the D (6 bases). V was pared by 6 bases and J by 3 bases, with 18 bases between. The V gene's germline CDR1 is SNHLY and CDR2 FYNNEI. The CDR3 consists of 15 residues. CDR3 region: CASRANRQDFYEQYF. In DNA form, the CDR3 reads TGTGCCAGCAGGGCCAATAGACAGGATTTCTACGAGCAGTACTTC. The full variable domain, its missing parts supplied by reference TRBV2 and TRBJ2-7, is EPEVTQTPSHQVTQMGQEVILRCVPISNHLYFYWYRQILGQKVEFLVSFYNNEISEKSEIFDDQFSVERPDGSNFTLKIRSTKLEDSAMYFCASRANRQDFYEQYFGPGTRLTVT.

V gene TRBV6-2 or TRBV6-3 combines with J gene TRBJ2-4; TRBD1 might be the D (6 bases). The V and J ends lost 4 bases and 6 bases respectively, with 7 bases between them. The CDR3 totals 12 residues. In germline, CDR1 is MNHEY, CDR2 SVGEGT. The CDR3 sequence: CASSLGANIQYF. The CDR3 region has the DNA TGTGCCAGCAGTTTGGGGGCAAACATTCAGTACTTC.

The J gene is TRBJ1-5, the V gene TRBV10-3; tentative D call: TRBD1 (6 bases). The CDR3 spans 14 residues. The germline V gene encodes CDR1 ENHRY and CDR2 SYGVKD. Trimming pared 2 bases from V and 7 bases from J, leaving 12 bases between. The CDR3 protein is CAISETGLRQPQHF. CDR3 in DNA: TGTGCCATCAGTGAGACAGGGTTGAGACAGCCCCAGCATTTT.

V and J are TRBV20-1 and TRBJ2-7; 10 nucleotides agree with TRBD1. Germline CDR1 and CDR2: DFQATT and SNEGSKA (reference sequence). CDR3 length equals 13 residues. Losses at the gene ends were 3 bases for V and 3 bases for J; bases not matched to a gene: 2. Here the CDR3 DNA reads TGCAGTGCTAGTAGGGACAGGGGCTACGAGCAGTACTTC. Its translation is CSASRDRGYEQYF.

The genes are TRBV7-9 and TRBJ1-1, with 7 bases identical to TRBD1. Germline V gene data show CDR1 as SEHNR and CDR2 as FQNEAQ (reference sequence). The CDR3 loop spans 17 amino acids. V was pared by 4 bases and J by 2 bases, with 13 bases of the junction left unmatched. For the CDR3, the DNA is TGTGCCAGCAGCTCGGGACAGTGGGATAACGCTAACACTGAAGCTTTCTTT. It specifies CASSSGQWDNANTEAFF.

The chain is built from TRBV27 and TRBJ1-2; D perhaps matches TRBD1 (5 bases). Germline CDR1 and CDR2: MNHEY and SMNVEV (reference sequence). The CDR3 consists of 15 residues. Trimming took off 3 bases at V and 5 bases at J, with 16 bases between the two ends. The CDR3 sequence is CASSFGGPGGYGYTF. CDR3 coding DNA: TGTGCCAGCAGTTTCGGAGGACCCGGGGGATATGGCTACACCTTC.

V is TRBV7-2 and J is TRBJ2-7, with a tentative D call TRBD1 (6 bases). In germline, CDR1 is SGHTA, CDR2 FQGNSA. The ends were cut back, 6 bases at V and 2 bases at J, with 17 bases in the middle. The CDR3 length is 15 residues. The CDR3 sequence: CASRYDTGLAYEQYF. In DNA form, the CDR3 reads TGTGCCAGCAGATACGATACAGGGTTGGCCTACGAGCAGTACTTC.

V and J are TRBV15 and TRBJ2-1; TRBD2 matches at 13 bases. This CDR3 has 18 residues. The V and J ends lost 0 bases and 9 bases, in that order; junction bases with no gene match: 11. Per germline, CDR1 LNHNV and CDR2 YYDKDF (reference sequence). The CDR3 bases are TGTGCCACCAGCAGAGATAGAAGCGGGACTAGCGGGGTGGGTGAGCAGTTCTTC. It translates to CATSRDRSGTSGVGEQFF.

The gene calls are TRBV7-9 and TRBJ2-3, with 10 bases fitting TRBD1. The trim removed 6 bases at V and 4 bases at J, leaving 10 bases unmatched. Germline V CDR1 and CDR2: SEHNR, FQNEAQ (reference sequence). The length of the CDR3 is 16 residues. The CDR3 coding sequence is TGTGCCAGCAGGCCAGCCGGGACAGGGGTCGCAGATACGCAGTATTTT. This sequence encodes CASRPAGTGVADTQYF.

In nucleotides, the CDR3 is TGTGCCAGCAGCCCGACCACTAGCGACGGGGAACCGACGCAGTTCTTC. This sequence encodes CASSPTTSDGEPTQFF. This sequence joins TRBV7-3 and TRBJ2-1; 7 bases are a match to TRBD2. V lost 5 bases to trimming and J lost 12 bases; unmatched junction nucleotides: 19. This CDR3 has 16 residues. The germline V gene encodes CDR1 SGHTA and CDR2 FQGTGA.

This chain joins TRBV30 and TRBJ1-3; D gene uncertain. Germline loops: CDR1 GTSNPN, CDR2 SVGIG (reference sequence). This CDR3 has 12 amino acids. Trimming took off 4 bases at V and 0 bases at J, with 4 bases between the two ends. The CDR3 coding sequence is TGTGCCTGGATTAGCTCTGGAAACACCATATATTTT. Its protein is CAWISSGNTIYF.

The chain employs TRBV5-4 and TRBJ2-1; possibly TRBD2 for D (6 bases). The germline V gene has CDR1 SGHNT and CDR2 YYREEE (reference sequence). Trimming took 4 bases from V and 5 from J, leaving 13 bases between them. The length of the CDR3 is 14 residues. CDR3 protein: CASSLPGRHNEQFF. CDR3 DNA: TGTGCCAGCAGCCTCCCCGGGAGACACAATGAGCAGTTCTTC.

This chain uses TRBV19 with TRBJ2-6, with D perhaps matching TRBD1 (7 bases). The V end lost 6 bases, the J end lost 8 bases, and 17 bases lay between the germline ends. The germline CDR1 and CDR2 sequences are LNHDA and SQIVND (reference sequence). There are 15 residues in the CDR3. CDR3 in DNA: TGTGCCAGTAGCCGGGGGACAGTGAAGACCAACGTCCTGACTTTC. Protein sequence: CASSRGTVKTNVLTF.

The rearrangement joins TRBV5-6 to TRBJ1-1; the match to TRBD1 covers 8 bases. With 0 bases clipped from V and 9 bases from J, the junction kept 7 bases outside the gene matches. The CDR3 totals 14 residues. Germline V lookup: CDR1 SGHDT, CDR2 YYEEEE. CDR3 loop: CASSLVGQGYKAFF. The CDR3 DNA reads as TGTGCCAGCAGCTTGGTTGGACAGGGCTATAAAGCTTTCTTT. The entire variable domain, with the rest obtained from reference TRBV5-6 and TRBJ1-1, is as follows: DAGVTQSPTHLIKTRGQQVTLRCSPKSGHDTVSWYQQALGQGPQFIFQYYEEEERQRGNFPDRFSGHQFPNYSSELNVNALLLGDSALYLCASSLVGQGYKAFFGQGTRLTVV.

This chain links TRBV19 with TRBJ1-2, with D tentatively TRBD1 (6 bases). Germline CDR1 LNHDA, CDR2 SQIVND (reference sequence). V lost 3 bases to trimming and J lost 6 bases, with 11 bases between them. This CDR3 is built from 13 residues. As DNA, the CDR3 is TGTGCCAGTAGTATCGCCGAGGGGGATGGCTACACCTTC. Its protein product is CASSIAEGDGYTF.